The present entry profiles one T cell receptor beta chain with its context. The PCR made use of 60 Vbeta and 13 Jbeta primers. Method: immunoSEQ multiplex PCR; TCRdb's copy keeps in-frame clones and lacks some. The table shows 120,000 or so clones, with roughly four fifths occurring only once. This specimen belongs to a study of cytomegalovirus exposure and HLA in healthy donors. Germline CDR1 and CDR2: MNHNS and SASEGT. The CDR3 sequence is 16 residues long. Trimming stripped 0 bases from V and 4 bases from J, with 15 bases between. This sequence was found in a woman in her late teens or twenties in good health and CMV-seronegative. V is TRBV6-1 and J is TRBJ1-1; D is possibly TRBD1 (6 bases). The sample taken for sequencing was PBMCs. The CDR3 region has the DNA TGTGCCAGCAGTGAAGCGCTTCAGGGGATTGGCACTGAAGCTTTCTTT. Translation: CASSEALQGIGTEAFF.